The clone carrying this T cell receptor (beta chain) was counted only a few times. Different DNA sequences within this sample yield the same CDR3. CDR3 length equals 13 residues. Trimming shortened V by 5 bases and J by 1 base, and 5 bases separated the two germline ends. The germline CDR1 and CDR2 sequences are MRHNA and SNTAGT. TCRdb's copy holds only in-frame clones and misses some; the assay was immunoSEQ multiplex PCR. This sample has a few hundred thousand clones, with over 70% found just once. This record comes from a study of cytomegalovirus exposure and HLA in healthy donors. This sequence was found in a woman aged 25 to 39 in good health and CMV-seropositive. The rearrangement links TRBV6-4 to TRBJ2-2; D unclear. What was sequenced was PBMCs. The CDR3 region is CASSTGNTGELFF. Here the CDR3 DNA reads TGTGCCAGCAGTACGGGGAACACCGGGGAGCTGTTTTTT.